The next 5 T cell receptor beta chains were all read from a single sample in a study of blood T cell repertoires in COVID-19. Data came from immunoSEQ multiplex PCR; TCRdb stores just in-frame clones and leaves some out. The sample comprises 55,000 or so clones, 70% to 90% of which are singletons, and under 8% rests with the top ten. Sequencing input: peripheral blood. The receptors were sampled from a man aged 60-69 years with active or convalescent COVID-19.

The chain links TRBV3-1 (or the pseudogene TRBV3-2) to TRBJ2-1; 8 bases are shared with TRBD2. Germline CDR1 is LGHDT and CDR2 is YNNKEL (reference sequence). The CDR3 sequence is 14 residues long. V was pared by 8 bases and J by 4 bases, with 7 bases of the junction left unmatched. CDR3 DNA: TGTGCCAGCGGGGGAGCGGGAGTGTACAATGAGCAGTTCTTC. As protein: CASGGAGVYNEQFF.

This rearrangement joins TRBV7-9 to TRBJ2-7; 10 bases are shared with TRBD2. In germline, CDR1 is SEHNR, CDR2 FQNEAQ (reference sequence). CDR3 length: 15 residues. Trimming at V came to 6 bases and at J to 0 bases, leaving 5 bases not matched to a gene. The CDR3 region has the DNA TGTGCCAGCAGTCCCTCTAGCGGGGGCTCCTACGAGCAGTACTTC. It is translated as CASSPSSGGSYEQYF.

The J gene is TRBJ1-4, the V gene TRBV2, with a possible D match to TRBD1 (6 bases). The CDR3 is 14 amino acids. The V gene's germline CDR1 is SNHLY and CDR2 FYNNEI. V lost 4 bases to trimming and J lost 6 bases, with 12 bases between them. In nucleotides, the CDR3 is TGTGCCAGCAGTGGTCGCAGGGGAGATGAAAAACTGTTTTTT. This sequence encodes CASSGRRGDEKLFF.

The chain is built from TRBV7-6 and TRBJ2-2, with 9 nucleotides matching TRBD2. V trimming: 3 bases; J trimming: 1 base; junction bases outside the gene matches: 6. The CDR3 has 17 residues. Germline-derived CDR1 and CDR2 are SGHVS and FNYEAQ. CDR3 in DNA: TGTGCCAGCAGCTTTTTAGCGGGAGTGGGGAACACCGGGGAGCTGTTTTTT. Protein product: CASSFLAGVGNTGELFF.

This clone was seen a handful of times. V usage is TRBV30 and J usage is TRBJ1-5; 7 bases are shared with TRBD1. This CDR3 has 14 residues. Trimming took 2 bases from V and 6 from J; bases not matched to a gene: 7. CDR1 GTSNPN and CDR2 SVGIG come from the germline V gene (reference sequence). The CDR3 sequence: CAWSKDRAGQPQHF. CDR3 bases: TGTGCCTGGAGTAAAGACAGGGCGGGTCAGCCCCAGCATTTT. Supplemented by reference TRBV30 and TRBJ1-5, the full variable domain reads SQTIHQWPATLVQPVGSPLSLECTVEGTSNPNLYWYRQAAGRGLQLLFYSVGIGQISSEVPQNLSASRPQDRQFILSSKKLLLSDSGFYLCAWSKDRAGQPQHFGDGTRLSIL.